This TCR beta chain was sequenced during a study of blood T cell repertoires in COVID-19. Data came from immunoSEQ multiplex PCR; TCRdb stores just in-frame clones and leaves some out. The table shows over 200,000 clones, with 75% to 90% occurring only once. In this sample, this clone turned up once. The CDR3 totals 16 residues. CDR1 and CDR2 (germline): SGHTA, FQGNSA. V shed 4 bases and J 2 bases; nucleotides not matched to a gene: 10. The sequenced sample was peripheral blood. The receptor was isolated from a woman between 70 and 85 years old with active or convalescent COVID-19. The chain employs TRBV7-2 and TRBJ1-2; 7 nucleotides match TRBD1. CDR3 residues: CASSSAPATGNYGYTF. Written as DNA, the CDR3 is TGTGCCAGCAGCTCCGCTCCGGCGACAGGGAACTATGGCTACACCTTC.